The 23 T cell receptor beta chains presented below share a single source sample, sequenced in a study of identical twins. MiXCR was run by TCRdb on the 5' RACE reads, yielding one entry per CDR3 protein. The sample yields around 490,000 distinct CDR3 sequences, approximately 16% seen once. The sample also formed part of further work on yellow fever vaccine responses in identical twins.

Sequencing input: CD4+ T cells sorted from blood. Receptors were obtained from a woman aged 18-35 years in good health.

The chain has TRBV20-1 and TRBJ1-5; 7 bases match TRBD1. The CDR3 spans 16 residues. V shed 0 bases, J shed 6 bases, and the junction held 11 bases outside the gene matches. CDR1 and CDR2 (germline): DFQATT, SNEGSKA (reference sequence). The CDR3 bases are TGCAGTGCTAGAGATCGGGCAGGGGGGTTGGGTCAGCCCCAGCATTTT. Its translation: CSARDRAGGLGQPQHF.

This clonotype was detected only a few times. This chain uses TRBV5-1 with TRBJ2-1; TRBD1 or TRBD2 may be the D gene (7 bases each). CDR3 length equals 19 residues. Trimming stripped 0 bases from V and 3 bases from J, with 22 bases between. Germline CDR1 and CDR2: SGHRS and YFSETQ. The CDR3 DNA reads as TGCGCCAGCAGCTTGGTTGCTAGCAGGGGGGGCGGGGTCTACAATGAGCAGTTCTTC. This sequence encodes CASSLVASRGGGVYNEQFF.

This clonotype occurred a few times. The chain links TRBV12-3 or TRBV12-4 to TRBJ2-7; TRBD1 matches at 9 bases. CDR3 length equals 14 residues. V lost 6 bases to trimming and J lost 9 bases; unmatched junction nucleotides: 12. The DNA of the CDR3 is TGTGCCAGCAGCTCCGGGACAGGGTATCCCGGGCAGTACTTC. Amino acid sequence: CASSSGTGYPGQYF.

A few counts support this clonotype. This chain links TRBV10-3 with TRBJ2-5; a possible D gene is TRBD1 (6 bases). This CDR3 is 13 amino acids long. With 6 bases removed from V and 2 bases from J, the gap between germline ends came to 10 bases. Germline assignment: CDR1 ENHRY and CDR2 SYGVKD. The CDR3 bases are TGTGCCATCAGGGACAGTACACAAGAGACCCAGTACTTC. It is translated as CAIRDSTQETQYF.

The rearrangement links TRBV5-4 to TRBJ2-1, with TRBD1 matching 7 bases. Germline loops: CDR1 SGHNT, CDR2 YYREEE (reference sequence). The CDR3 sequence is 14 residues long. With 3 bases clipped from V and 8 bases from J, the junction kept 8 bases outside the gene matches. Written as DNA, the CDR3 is TGTGCCAGCAGCTGGGTCGCGACAGGGTATGAGCAGTTCTTC. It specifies CASSWVATGYEQFF. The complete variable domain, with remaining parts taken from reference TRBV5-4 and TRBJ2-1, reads ETGVTQSPTHLIKTRGQQVTLRCSSQSGHNTVSWYQQALGQGPQFIFQYYREEENGRGNFPPRFSGLQFPNYSSELNVNALELDDSALYLCASSWVATGYEQFFGPGTRLTVL.

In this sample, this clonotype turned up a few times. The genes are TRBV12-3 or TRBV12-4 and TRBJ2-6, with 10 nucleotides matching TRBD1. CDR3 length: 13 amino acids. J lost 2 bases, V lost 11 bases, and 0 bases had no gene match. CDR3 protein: CAGQGAGANVLTF. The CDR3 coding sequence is TGTGCCGGACAGGGGGCTGGGGCCAACGTCCTGACTTTC.

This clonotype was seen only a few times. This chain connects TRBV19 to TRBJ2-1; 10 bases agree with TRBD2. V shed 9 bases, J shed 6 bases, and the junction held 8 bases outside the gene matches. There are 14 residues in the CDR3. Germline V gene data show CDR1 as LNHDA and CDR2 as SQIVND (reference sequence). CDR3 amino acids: CASTGTSAFNEQFF. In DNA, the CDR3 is TGTGCCAGCACCGGGACTAGCGCCTTCAATGAGCAGTTCTTC.

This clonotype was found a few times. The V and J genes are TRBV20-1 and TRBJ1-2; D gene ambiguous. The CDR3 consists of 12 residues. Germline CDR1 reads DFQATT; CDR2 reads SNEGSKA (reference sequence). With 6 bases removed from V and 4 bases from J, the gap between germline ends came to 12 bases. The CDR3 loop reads CSAPSPVYGYTF. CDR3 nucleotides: TGCAGTGCCCCTTCGCCGGTCTATGGCTACACCTTC.

CDR3 nucleotide sequence: TGTGCCACCAGTGATTTCATGGGGGGAGAGACCCAGTACTTC. Translated, it gives CATSDFMGGETQYF. The chain links TRBV24-1 to TRBJ2-5; D perhaps matches TRBD2 (6 bases). CDR3 length: 14 amino acids. The germline CDR1 and CDR2 sequences are KGHDR and SFDVKD. V was cut by 1 base and J by 4 bases, with 9 bases left in between.

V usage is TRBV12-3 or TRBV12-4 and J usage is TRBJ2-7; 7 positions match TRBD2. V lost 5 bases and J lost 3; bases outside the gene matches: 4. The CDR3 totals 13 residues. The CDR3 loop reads CASSPGLYYEQYF. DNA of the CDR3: TGTGCCAGCAGTCCGGGACTATACTACGAGCAGTACTTC.

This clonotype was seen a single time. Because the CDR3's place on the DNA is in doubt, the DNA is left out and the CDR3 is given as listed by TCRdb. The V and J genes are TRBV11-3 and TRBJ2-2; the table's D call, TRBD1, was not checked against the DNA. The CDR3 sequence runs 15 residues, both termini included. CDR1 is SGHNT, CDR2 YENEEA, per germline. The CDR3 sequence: CASSPIGRRAGELFF.

The CDR3 here is CASSLAGGQAQETQYF. The CDR3 nucleotides read TGCGCCAGCAGCTTGGCAGGAGGACAGGCGCAAGAGACCCAGTACTTC. This chain connects TRBV5-1 to TRBJ2-5; 7 bases align to TRBD1. The CDR3 loop spans 16 amino acids. Germline V gene sequence: CDR1 SGHRS, CDR2 YFSETQ. Unmatched junction bases numbered 7, after V lost 0 bases and J lost 2 bases.

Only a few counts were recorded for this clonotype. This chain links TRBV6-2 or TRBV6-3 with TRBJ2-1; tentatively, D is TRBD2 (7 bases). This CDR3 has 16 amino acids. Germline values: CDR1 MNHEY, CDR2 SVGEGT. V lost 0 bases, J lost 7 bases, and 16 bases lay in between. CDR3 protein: CASSYSIGGRQNEQFF. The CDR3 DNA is TGTGCCAGCAGTTACTCGATCGGGGGGCGGCAAAATGAGCAGTTCTTC.

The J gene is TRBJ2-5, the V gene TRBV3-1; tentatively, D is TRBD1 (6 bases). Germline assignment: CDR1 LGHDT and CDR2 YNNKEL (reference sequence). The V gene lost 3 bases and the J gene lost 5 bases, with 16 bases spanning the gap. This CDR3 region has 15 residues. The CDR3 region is CASSQGASLTETQYF. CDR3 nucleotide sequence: TGTGCCAGCAGCCAGGGGGCCAGTTTGACCGAGACCCAGTACTTC.

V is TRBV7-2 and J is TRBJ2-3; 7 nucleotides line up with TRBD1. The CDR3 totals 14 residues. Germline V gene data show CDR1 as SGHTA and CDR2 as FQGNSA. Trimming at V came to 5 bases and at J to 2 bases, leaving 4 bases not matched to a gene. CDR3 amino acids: CASSLDRDTDTQYF. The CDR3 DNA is TGTGCCAGCAGCCTCGACAGGGACACAGATACGCAGTATTTT.

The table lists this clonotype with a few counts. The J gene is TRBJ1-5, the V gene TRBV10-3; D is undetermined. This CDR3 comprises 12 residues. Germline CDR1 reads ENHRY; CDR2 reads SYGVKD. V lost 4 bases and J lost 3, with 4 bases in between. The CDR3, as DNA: TGTGCCATCAGTGGGGTCAATCAGCCCCAGCATTTT. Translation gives CAISGVNQPQHF.

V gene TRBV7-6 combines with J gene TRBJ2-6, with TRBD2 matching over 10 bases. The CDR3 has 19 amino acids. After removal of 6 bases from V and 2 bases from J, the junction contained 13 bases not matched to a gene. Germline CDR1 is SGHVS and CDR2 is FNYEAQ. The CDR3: CASSIQGLAGGAGANVLTF. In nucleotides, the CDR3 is TGTGCCAGCAGTATACAGGGCTTAGCGGGGGGTGCTGGGGCCAACGTCCTGACTTTC.

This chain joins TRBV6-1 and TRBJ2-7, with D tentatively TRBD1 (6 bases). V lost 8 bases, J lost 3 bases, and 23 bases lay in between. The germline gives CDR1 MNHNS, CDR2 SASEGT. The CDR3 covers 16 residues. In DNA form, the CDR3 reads TGTGCCAGCTCACCTTCTGGGGGCGTCGTCGGCTACGAGCAGTACGTC. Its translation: CASSPSGGVVGYEQYV.

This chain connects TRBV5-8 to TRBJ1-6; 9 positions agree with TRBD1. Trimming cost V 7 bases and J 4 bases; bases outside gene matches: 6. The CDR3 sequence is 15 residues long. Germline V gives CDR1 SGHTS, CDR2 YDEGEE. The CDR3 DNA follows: TGTGCCAGCGCCCGGACAGGGGCTTATAATTCACCCCTCCACTTT. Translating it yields CASARTGAYNSPLHF.

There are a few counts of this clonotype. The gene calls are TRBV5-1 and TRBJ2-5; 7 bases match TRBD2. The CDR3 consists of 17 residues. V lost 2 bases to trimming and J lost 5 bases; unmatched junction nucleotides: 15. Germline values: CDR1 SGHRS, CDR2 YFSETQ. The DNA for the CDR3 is TGCGCCAGCAGCTTAACCCCCTTGGGAGGGCCCCAGGAGACCCAGTACTTC. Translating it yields CASSLTPLGGPQETQYF. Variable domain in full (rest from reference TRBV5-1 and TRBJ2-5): KAGVTQTPRYLIKTRGQQVTLSCSPISGHRSVSWYQQTPGQGLQFLFEYFSETQRNKGNFPGRFSGRQFSNSRSEMNVSTLELGDSALYLCASSLTPLGGPQETQYFGPGTRLLVL.

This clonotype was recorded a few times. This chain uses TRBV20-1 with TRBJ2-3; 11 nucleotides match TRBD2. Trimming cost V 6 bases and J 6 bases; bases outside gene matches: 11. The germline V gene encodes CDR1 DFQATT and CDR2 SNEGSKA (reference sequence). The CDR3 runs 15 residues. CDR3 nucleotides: TGCAGTGCCGCAAGACTAGCGGGGAATGGGGATACGCAGTATTTT. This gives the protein CSAARLAGNGDTQYF.

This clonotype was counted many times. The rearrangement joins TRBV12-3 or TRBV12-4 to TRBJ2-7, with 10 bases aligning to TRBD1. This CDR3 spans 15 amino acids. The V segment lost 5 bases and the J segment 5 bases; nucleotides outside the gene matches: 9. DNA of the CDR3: TGTGCCAGCAGTCCACCCCGGGACAGGGGCCACGAGCAGTACTTC. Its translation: CASSPPRDRGHEQYF.

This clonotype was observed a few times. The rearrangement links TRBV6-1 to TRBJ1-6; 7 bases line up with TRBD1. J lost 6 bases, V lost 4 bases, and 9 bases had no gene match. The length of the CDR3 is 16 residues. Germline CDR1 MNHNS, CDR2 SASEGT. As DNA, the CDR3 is TGTGCCAGCAGTGGATGGGGACAGAAATTTAATTCACCCCTCCACTTT. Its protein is CASSGWGQKFNSPLHF.